This record concerns one TCR beta chain sequence. Its antigen is as yet unknown. TCR beta cDNA was made from roughly 500 ng total RNA with a constant-region primer. Each TCR beta library was derived from three nested multiplex PCR rounds that employed slightly modified ARM-PCR. Amplification in the first two PCR rounds was performed using TRBV1-TRBV30 forward primers and a C-beta reverse primer for roughly 10 cycles each. TCRdb recomputed calls from the multiplex PCR reads with MiXCR, one row per CDR3 protein. The sample comprises about 320,000 distinct CDR3 sequences, 45% to 70% of which are singletons, and about 15% rests with the top ten. This record belongs to a study of tumor-infiltrating lymphocytes in primary liver carcinoma. About the research overall: Patients underwent resection of primary liver carcinoma. Aged between 30 and 69 years, the patients were men and women.

Study results and limitations: The top-250-clone fraction was significantly higher in tumors than in blood (p = 0.039). It was tumor-adjacent and tumor-blood pairs that overlapped less than tumor region pairs did.

Blood RNA came from unsorted whole blood; germline DNA was also extracted. V was clipped by 7 bases and J by 3 bases, with 19 bases between them. This CDR3 has 15 amino acids. V and J are TRBV12-3 or TRBV12-4 and TRBJ2-7, with unresolved D. This sequence originates from a woman aged 30 to 39 with primary liver carcinoma and hepatitis B virus infection. The sequencing sample was made of peripheral blood. CDR3 in amino acids: CASILDPVLFYEQYF. The CDR3 nucleotides read TGTGCCAGCATCCTCGATCCCGTCCTCTTCTACGAGCAGTACTTC.